This TCR beta chain was obtained from a study of blood T cell repertoires in COVID-19. Study context: Samples of COVID-19 (acute and convalescent) were obtained from the United States, Italy and Spain. T cells, B-cell-depleted T cells, or PBMCs supplied cDNA or gDNA.

This CDR3 comprises 19 residues. After removal of 6 bases from V and 4 bases from J, the junction contained 15 bases not matched to a gene. CDR1 MDHEN and CDR2 SYDVKM come from the germline V gene. The authors' processing: Amplification of reference gene primers provided the estimated nucleated cell counts. Here immunoSEQ multiplex PCR was the method, and the copy in TCRdb shows in-frame clones only, minus some. V and J calls and clone size are given by that table; D and trimming were obtained from the DNA. This sample has 150,000 or so clones; roughly 80% occur once, and the top ten carry 4%. This clonotype was obtained from a woman in her sixties or seventies with acute or convalescent COVID-19. The chain combines TRBV28 with TRBJ2-3; 14 bases are a match to TRBD2. Sequencing used peripheral blood. CDR3 sequence reads: CASRNILAGTSGRPDTQYF. CDR3 sequence (DNA): TGTGCCAGCAGGAATATCCTCGCCGGGACTAGCGGGAGACCAGATACGCAGTATTTT.